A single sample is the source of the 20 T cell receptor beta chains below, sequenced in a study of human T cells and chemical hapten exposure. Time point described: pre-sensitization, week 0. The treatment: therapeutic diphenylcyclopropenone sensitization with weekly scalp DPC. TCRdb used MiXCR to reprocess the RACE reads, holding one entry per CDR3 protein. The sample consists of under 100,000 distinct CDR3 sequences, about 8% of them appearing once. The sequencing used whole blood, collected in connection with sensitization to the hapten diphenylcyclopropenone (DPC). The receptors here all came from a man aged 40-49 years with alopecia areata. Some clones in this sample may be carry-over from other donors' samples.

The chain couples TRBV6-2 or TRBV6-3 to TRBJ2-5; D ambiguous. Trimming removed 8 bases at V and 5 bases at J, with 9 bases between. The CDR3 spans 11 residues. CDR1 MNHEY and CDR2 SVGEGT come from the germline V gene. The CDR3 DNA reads TGTGCCAGCCGAATTAAGGAGACCCAGTACTTC. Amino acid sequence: CASRIKETQYF.

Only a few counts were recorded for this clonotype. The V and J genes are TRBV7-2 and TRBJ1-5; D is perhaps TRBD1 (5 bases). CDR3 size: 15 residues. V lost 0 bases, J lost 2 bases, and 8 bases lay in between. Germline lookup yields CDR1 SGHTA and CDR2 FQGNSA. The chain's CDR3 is CASSLAGGGNQPQHF. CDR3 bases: TGTGCCAGCAGCTTAGCGGGGGGTGGCAATCAGCCCCAGCATTTT.

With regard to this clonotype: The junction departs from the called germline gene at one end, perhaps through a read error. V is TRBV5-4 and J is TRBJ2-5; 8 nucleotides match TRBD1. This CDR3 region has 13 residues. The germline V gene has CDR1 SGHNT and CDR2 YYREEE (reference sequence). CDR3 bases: TGTGCCAGCAGCTTGGACAGGGGGGCGGTCCCCCTTTTC. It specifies CASSLDRGAVPLF.

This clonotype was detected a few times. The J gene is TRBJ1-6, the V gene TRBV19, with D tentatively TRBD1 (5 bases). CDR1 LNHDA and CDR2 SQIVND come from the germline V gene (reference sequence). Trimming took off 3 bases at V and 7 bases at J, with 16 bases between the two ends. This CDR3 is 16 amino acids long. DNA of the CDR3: TGTGCCAGTAGTATCCAAGGAGACAGCGCAAATTCACCCCTCCACTTT. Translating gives CASSIQGDSANSPLHF. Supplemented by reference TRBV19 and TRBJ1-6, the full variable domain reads DGGITQSPKYLFRKEGQNVTLSCEQNLNHDAMYWYRQDPGQGLRLIYYSQIVNDFQKGDIAEGYSVSREKKESFPLTVTSAQKNPTAFYLCASSIQGDSANSPLHFGNGTRLTVT.

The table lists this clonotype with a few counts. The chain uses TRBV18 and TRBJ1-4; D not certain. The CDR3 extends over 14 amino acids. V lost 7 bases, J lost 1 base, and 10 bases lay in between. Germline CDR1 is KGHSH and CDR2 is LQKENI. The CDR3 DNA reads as TGTGCCAGCTACCGGGGAGGAACTAATGAAAAACTGTTTTTT. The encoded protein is CASYRGGTNEKLFF.

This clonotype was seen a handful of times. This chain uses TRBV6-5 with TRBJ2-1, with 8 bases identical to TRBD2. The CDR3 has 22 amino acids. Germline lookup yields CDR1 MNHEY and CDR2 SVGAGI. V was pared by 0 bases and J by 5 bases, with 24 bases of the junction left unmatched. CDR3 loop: CASSYSKPAGTGASGRDNEQFF. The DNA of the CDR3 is TGTGCCAGCAGTTACTCGAAACCCGCAGGTACCGGGGCTAGCGGGCGGGACAATGAGCAGTTCTTC.

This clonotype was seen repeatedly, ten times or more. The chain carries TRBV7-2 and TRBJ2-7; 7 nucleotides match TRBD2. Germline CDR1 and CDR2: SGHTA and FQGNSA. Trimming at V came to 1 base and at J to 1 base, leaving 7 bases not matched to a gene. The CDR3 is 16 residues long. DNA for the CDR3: TGTGCCAGCAGCTTAGTGGTGGGGAGGGGATCCTACGAGCAGTACTTC. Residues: CASSLVVGRGSYEQYF.

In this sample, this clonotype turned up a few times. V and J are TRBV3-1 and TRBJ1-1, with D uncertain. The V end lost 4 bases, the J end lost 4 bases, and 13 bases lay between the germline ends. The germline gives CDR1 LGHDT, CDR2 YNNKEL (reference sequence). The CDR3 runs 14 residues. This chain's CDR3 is CASSLNRGGTEAFF. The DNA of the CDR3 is TGTGCCAGCAGCCTCAACCGAGGAGGCACTGAAGCTTTCTTT.

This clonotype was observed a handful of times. CDR3 bases: TGTGCCAGCAGCTCCCGGGACTCCTATAATTCACCCCTCCACTTT. Encoded protein: CASSSRDSYNSPLHF. The chain is built from TRBV7-9 and TRBJ1-6; D unclear. The germline V and J ends were trimmed by 4 bases and 0 bases, with 7 bases remaining between them. The CDR3 spans 15 residues. Germline V gene sequence: CDR1 SEHNR, CDR2 FQNEAQ (reference sequence).

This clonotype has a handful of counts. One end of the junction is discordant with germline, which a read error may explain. DNA for the CDR3: TGTACCAGCAGCCAAGGAAGTAGCGGGAGGAGTGTCGGGGAGCTGTTTTTT. This codes for CTSSQGSSGRSVGELFF. The J gene is TRBJ2-2, the V gene TRBV14; 10 bases are a match to TRBD2. The CDR3 runs to 17 residues. In germline, CDR1 is SGHDN, CDR2 FVKESK. Full variable domain (missing parts from reference TRBV14 and TRBJ2-2): EAGVTQFPSHSVIEKGQTVTLRCDPISGHDNLYWYRRVMGKEIKFLLHFVKESKQDESGMPNNRFLAERTGGTYSTLKVQPAELEDSGVYFCTSSQGSSGRSVGELFFGEGSRLTVL.

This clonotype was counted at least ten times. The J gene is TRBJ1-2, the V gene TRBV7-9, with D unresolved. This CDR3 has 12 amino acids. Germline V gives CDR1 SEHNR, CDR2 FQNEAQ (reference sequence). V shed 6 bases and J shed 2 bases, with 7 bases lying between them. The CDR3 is CASSTENYGYTF. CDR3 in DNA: TGTGCCAGCAGTACGGAGAACTATGGCTACACCTTC.

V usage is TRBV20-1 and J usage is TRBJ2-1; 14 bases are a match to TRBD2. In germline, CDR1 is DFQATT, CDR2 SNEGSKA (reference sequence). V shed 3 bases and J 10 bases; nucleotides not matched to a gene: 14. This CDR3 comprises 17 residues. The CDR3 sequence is CSARMKGLAGVPREQFF. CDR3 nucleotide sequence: TGCAGTGCTAGGATGAAGGGACTAGCGGGAGTACCTAGGGAGCAGTTCTTC.

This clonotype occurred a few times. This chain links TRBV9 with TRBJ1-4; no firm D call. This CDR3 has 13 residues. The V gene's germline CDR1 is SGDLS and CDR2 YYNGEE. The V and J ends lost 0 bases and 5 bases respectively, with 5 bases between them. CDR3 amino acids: CASSVADNEKLFF. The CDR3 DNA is TGTGCCAGCAGCGTAGCTGACAATGAAAAACTGTTTTTT.

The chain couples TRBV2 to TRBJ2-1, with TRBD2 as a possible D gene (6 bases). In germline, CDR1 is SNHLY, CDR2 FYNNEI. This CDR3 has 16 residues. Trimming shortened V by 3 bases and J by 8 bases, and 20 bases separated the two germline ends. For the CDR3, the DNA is TGTGCCAGCAGTGAGAGACCGGGGGAGTTGGTCCATGAGCAGTTCTTC. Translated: CASSERPGELVHEQFF.

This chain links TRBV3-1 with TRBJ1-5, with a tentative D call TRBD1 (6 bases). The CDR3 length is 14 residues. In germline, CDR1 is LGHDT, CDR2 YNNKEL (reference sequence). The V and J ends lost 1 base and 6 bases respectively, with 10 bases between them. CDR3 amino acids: CASSQVGGIQPQHF. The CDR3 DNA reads TGTGCCAGCAGCCAAGTAGGGGGGATTCAGCCCCAGCATTTT.

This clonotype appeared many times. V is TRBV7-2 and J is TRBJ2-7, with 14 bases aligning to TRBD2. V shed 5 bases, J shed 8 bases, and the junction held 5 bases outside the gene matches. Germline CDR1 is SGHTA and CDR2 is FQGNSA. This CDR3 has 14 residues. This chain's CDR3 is CASSRGTSGSQQYV. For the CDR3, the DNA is TGTGCCAGCAGCAGAGGGACTAGCGGGAGCCAGCAGTACGTC.

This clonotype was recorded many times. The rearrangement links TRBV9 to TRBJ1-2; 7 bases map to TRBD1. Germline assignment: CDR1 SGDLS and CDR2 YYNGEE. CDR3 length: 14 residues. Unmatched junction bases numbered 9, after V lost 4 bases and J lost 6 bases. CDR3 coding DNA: TGTGCCAGCAGCTCCGGGACAGTACCTCATGGCTACACCTTC. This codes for CASSSGTVPHGYTF.

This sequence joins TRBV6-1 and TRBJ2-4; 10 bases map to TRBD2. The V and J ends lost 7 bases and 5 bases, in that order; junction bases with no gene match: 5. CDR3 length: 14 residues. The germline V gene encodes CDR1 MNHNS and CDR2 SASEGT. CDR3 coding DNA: TGTGCCAGCAAAGCGGGAGGGGCCCAAAACATTCAGTACTTC. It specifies CASKAGGAQNIQYF.

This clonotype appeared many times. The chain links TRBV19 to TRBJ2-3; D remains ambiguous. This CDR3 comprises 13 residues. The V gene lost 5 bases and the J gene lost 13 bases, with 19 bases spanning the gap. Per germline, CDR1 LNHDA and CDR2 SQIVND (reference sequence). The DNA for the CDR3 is TGTGCCAGTAGTGCCCCGACTGTCGGCCCGGAGTATTTT. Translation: CASSAPTVGPEYF.

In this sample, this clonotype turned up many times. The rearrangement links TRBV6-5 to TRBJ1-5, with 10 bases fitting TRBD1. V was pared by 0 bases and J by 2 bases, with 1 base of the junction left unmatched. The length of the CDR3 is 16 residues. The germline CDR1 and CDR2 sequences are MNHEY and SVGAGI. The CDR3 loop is CASSYSGTGGNQPQHF. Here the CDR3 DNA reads TGTGCCAGCAGTTACTCCGGGACAGGGGGCAATCAGCCCCAGCATTTT.